The 21 T cell receptor beta chains below were found in one sample sequenced in a study of T cells in Graves' hyperthyroidism and ophthalmopathy. Amplification yielded TCR beta CDR3 regions, with RNA transcripts as the source. The HTBI primer set was used in a first-round RT-PCR of the TCR CDR3. TCRdb recomputed calls from the multiplex PCR reads with MiXCR, one row per CDR3 protein. The sample shows 600,000 to 650,000 distinct CDR3 sequences, 20% of them seen only once. The sequenced sample was blood. These receptor sequences come from a man aged 30 to 45 with Graves' ophthalmopathy.

This clonotype was recorded only once. The CDR3 protein is CSASLNEQYF. CDR3 coding DNA: TGCAGTGCTAGTCTAAACGAGCAGTACTTC. V gene TRBV20-1 combines with J gene TRBJ2-7; D uncertain. From germline, CDR1 is DFQATT and CDR2 SNEGSKA (reference sequence). This CDR3 has 10 residues. V was shortened by 3 bases and J by 5 bases, with 5 bases between the two germline ends.

This clonotype was seen ten or more times. The chain is built from TRBV2 and TRBJ2-7; 7 bases align to TRBD1. Germline trimming cut 2 bases from V and 0 bases from J; bases unmatched to any gene: 7. From germline, CDR1 is SNHLY and CDR2 FYNNEI. This CDR3 region has 16 residues. CDR3 in DNA: TGTGCCAGCAGTGAATTCTCGGGACAGAGCTCCTACGAGCAGTACTTC. Amino acid sequence: CASSEFSGQSSYEQYF.

This clonotype came up many times. V usage is TRBV3-1 and J usage is TRBJ1-5; no definite D call. The V gene's germline CDR1 is LGHDT and CDR2 YNNKEL (reference sequence). This CDR3 has 14 residues. V dropped 1 base and J dropped 7 bases, with 11 bases sitting between them. In nucleotides, the CDR3 is TGTGCCAGCAGCCAAGGTCAAGCGGGACAGCCCCAGCATTTT. It yields the protein CASSQGQAGQPQHF.

This clonotype was seen more than once but under ten times. The chain recombines TRBV7-9 with TRBJ2-3, with TRBD2 identical over 15 bases. This CDR3 region has 17 residues. Per germline, CDR1 SEHNR and CDR2 FQNEAQ (reference sequence). The J segment lost 2 bases and the V segment lost 7 bases, leaving 7 bases of the junction unmatched. The CDR3 region is CASTNRTSGRVTDTQYF. The DNA of the CDR3 is TGTGCCAGCACCAATCGGACTAGCGGGAGGGTCACAGATACGCAGTATTTT.

The genes are TRBV6-1 and TRBJ2-4, with no clear D. V was trimmed by 1 base and J by 0 bases, leaving 7 bases between them. Germline V gene lookup returns CDR1 MNHNS and CDR2 SASEGT. The CDR3 has 15 residues. The CDR3 region is CASSEGFLAKNIQYF. The CDR3 DNA reads as TGTGCCAGCAGTGAAGGGTTTCTAGCCAAAAACATTCAGTACTTC.

The chain combines TRBV28 with TRBJ2-7, with a tentative D call TRBD1 (6 bases). In germline, CDR1 is MDHEN, CDR2 SYDVKM. V lost 6 bases and J lost 2, with 14 bases in between. This CDR3 is built from 14 residues. DNA of the CDR3: TGTGCCAGCAGAGGGGCAGGGGATACCTACGAGCAGTACTTC. The encoded protein is CASRGAGDTYEQYF.

In its sample, this clonotype was seen many times. This sequence joins TRBV18 and TRBJ2-3; possible D gene TRBD1, 6 bases. Germline V gene lookup returns CDR1 KGHSH and CDR2 LQKENI. The V and J ends lost 5 bases and 2 bases respectively, with 17 bases between them. This CDR3 has 16 amino acids. CDR3 amino acids: CASSTGPGAFTDTQYF. The CDR3 coding sequence is TGTGCCAGCTCAACAGGACCAGGGGCCTTCACAGATACGCAGTATTTT.

The CDR3 bases are TGTGCCAGTAGTATTAACACTGATTACACAGATACGCAGTATTTT. This codes for CASSINTDYTDTQYF. The chain recombines TRBV19 with TRBJ2-3; no clear D. Germline V gives CDR1 LNHDA, CDR2 SQIVND (reference sequence). The CDR3 is 15 amino acids. Trimming removed 3 bases from V and 2 bases from J, with 12 bases in between. Combining the CDR3 with reference TRBV19 and TRBJ2-3 gives the whole variable domain DGGITQSPKYLFRKEGQNVTLSCEQNLNHDAMYWYRQDPGQGLRLIYYSQIVNDFQKGDIAEGYSVSREKKESFPLTVTSAQKNPTAFYLCASSINTDYTDTQYFGPGTRLTVL.

The chain combines TRBV7-9 with TRBJ1-2; the D gene is possibly TRBD1 (6 bases). Germline V CDR1 and CDR2: SEHNR, FQNEAQ (reference sequence). The CDR3 runs 14 residues. V lost 4 bases to trimming and J lost 6 bases, with 15 bases between them. CDR3 bases: TGTGCCAGCAGCTCCTCGTCGGGGGCAAATGGCTACACCTTC. Its protein product is CASSSSSGANGYTF.

This clonotype was observed a handful of times. The rearrangement uses TRBV24-1 and TRBJ2-3; a weak D match, TRBD1 (6 bases). The CDR3 totals 16 residues. Deletions cut 1 base from V and 4 bases from J, with 14 bases between. The germline V gene has CDR1 KGHDR and CDR2 SFDVKD. The CDR3 loop reads CATSDFRTANPDTQYF. CDR3 in DNA: TGTGCCACCAGTGATTTCCGGACAGCCAACCCAGATACGCAGTATTTT.

This clonotype showed up many times. This chain uses TRBV28 with TRBJ2-1; 9 bases fit TRBD2. The germline CDR1 and CDR2 sequences are MDHEN and SYDVKM. The CDR3 runs 13 residues. The J segment lost 4 bases and the V segment lost 6 bases, leaving 1 base of the junction unmatched. CDR3: CASRTSGYNEQFF. The CDR3 DNA reads as TGTGCCAGCAGGACTAGCGGATACAATGAGCAGTTCTTC.

This clonotype appeared a few times. The chain recombines TRBV5-6 with TRBJ2-7; no clear D. Looked up from germline, CDR1 is SGHDT and CDR2 is YYEEEE. V was trimmed by 1 base and J by 3 bases, leaving 5 bases between them. The CDR3 consists of 12 residues. The CDR3 here is CASSLLNYEQYF. The CDR3 DNA follows: TGTGCCAGCAGCTTGTTGAACTACGAGCAGTACTTC.

The CDR3 spells CASSEALGSLYEQYF. CDR3 DNA sequence: TGTGCCAGCAGTGAAGCGCTAGGCAGCCTCTACGAGCAGTACTTC. The chain employs TRBV6-1 and TRBJ2-7; no clear D. Germline-derived CDR1 and CDR2 are MNHNS and SASEGT. The CDR3 sequence is 15 residues long. V lost 0 bases to trimming and J lost 3 bases, with 12 bases between them.

This clonotype was observed many times. J is TRBJ2-4 and V is TRBV28, with a weak D call TRBD2 (6 bases). Germline CDR1 reads MDHEN; CDR2 reads SYDVKM. This CDR3 comprises 15 residues. Trimming took off 4 bases at V and 0 bases at J, with 10 bases between the two ends. The CDR3 reads CASSSGGLAKNIQYF. CDR3 nucleotides: TGTGCCAGCAGTTCCGGGGGTCTAGCCAAAAACATTCAGTACTTC.

This clonotype was counted only a few times. In DNA form, the CDR3 reads TGCAGTGCTAGAGTTTCGGGGGACGACTATGGCTACACCTTC. Encoded protein: CSARVSGDDYGYTF. The V and J genes are TRBV20-1 and TRBJ1-2, with D perhaps TRBD1 (5 bases). CDR1 DFQATT and CDR2 SNEGSKA come from the germline V gene (reference sequence). Between the trimmed V and J ends, which lost 1 base and 3 bases, there was a span of 12 bases. The CDR3 has 14 amino acids.

The V gene is TRBV7-2, the J gene TRBJ1-5, with TRBD1 as a possible D gene (5 bases). Germline V gene sequence: CDR1 SGHTA, CDR2 FQGNSA. This CDR3 region has 15 residues. The V end was cut by 1 base, the J end by 4 bases, with 11 bases between. The DNA for the CDR3 is TGTGCCAGCAGCTTAGGGGGGGAACCGAATCAGCCCCAGCATTTT. Its translation is CASSLGGEPNQPQHF.

This clonotype was seen a few times. This CDR3 is CASNGGTEAFF. Written as DNA, the CDR3 is TGTGCCAGCAACGGGGGTACTGAAGCTTTCTTT. V gene TRBV6-1 combines with J gene TRBJ1-1; a weak D match, TRBD1 (5 bases). This CDR3 has 11 amino acids. Germline V gives CDR1 MNHNS, CDR2 SASEGT. The V gene lost 7 bases and the J gene lost 5 bases, with 8 bases spanning the gap.

In this sample, this clonotype turned up a few times. The chain couples TRBV29-1 to TRBJ1-2; a weak D match, TRBD1 (6 bases). The CDR3 loop spans 14 amino acids. The V end was cut by 2 bases, the J end by 1 base, with 11 bases between. Germline V gene lookup returns CDR1 SQVTM and CDR2 ANQGSEA. CDR3 residues: CSVELGQINYGYTF. The CDR3 nucleotides read TGCAGCGTTGAACTAGGACAGATTAACTATGGCTACACCTTC.

This clonotype was counted a few times. V and J are TRBV6-5 and TRBJ2-7, with a weak D call TRBD1 (6 bases). The CDR3 is 14 amino acids. V was cut by 0 bases and J by 6 bases, with 12 bases left in between. Per germline, CDR1 MNHEY and CDR2 SVGAGI. As DNA, the CDR3 is TGTGCCAGCAGTTACTCGACAGGCTATGGCGAGCAGTACTTC. This codes for CASSYSTGYGEQYF.

The chain has TRBV6-1 and TRBJ1-3; D may be TRBD1 (5 bases). The CDR3 extends over 16 amino acids. Germline CDR1 and CDR2: MNHNS and SASEGT. The V end was cut by 7 bases, the J end by 0 bases, with 16 bases between. CDR3 in DNA: TGTGCCAGCACCCCGGGACGACGGGTCTCTGGAAACACCATATATTTT. It translates to CASTPGRRVSGNTIYF.

Comment on this clonotype: One end of the junction does not line up with germline, which may come from a read error. The chain is built from TRBV7-2 and TRBJ2-1; no reliable D call. In germline, CDR1 is SGHTA, CDR2 FQGNSA. The CDR3 loop spans 11 amino acids. The CDR3 sequence is CACRNFNEQFF. As DNA, the CDR3 is TGTGCCTGCAGGAATTTTAATGAGCAGTTCTTC.